This T cell receptor (beta chain) was obtained from a study of shared clonotypes between healthy human individuals. Profiling relied on immunoSEQ multiplex PCR, and the TCRdb table lists in-frame clones only, not all of them. Seen here are some 630,000 clones, about 78% observed once, and the top ten hold around 1.8%. V was pared by 3 bases and J by 2 bases, with 11 bases between. CDR1 SGHAT and CDR2 FQNNGV come from the germline V gene. The CDR3 loop spans 14 amino acids. Sample: memory CD4+ T cells sorted from blood. Specified subset: CD45RA-negative fraction. V usage is TRBV11-2 and J usage is TRBJ2-7; a possible D gene is TRBD2 (6 bases). This receptor was taken from a woman in her twenties or thirties in good health. CDR3 DNA sequence: TGTGCCAGCAGCTTTGGCGGGAAAGCCTACGAGCAGTACTTC. Amino acid sequence: CASSFGGKAYEQYF. The full variable domain, completed using reference TRBV11-2 and TRBJ2-7, is EAGVAQSPRYKIIEKRQSVAFWCNPISGHATLYWYQQILGQGPKLLIQFQNNGVVDDSQLPKDRFSAERLKGVDSTLKIQPAKLEDSAVYLCASSFGGKAYEQYFGPGTRLTVT.